The 11 T cell receptor beta chains in this list originate from one sample, sequenced in a study of regulatory T cells in long-lasting Graves disease. Library construction for TCR beta used iRepertoire HTBI primers and Arm-PCR of CDR3 regions. TCRdb used MiXCR to reprocess the multiplex PCR reads, holding one entry per CDR3 protein. The table shows about 420,000 distinct CDR3 sequences, with 16% occurring only once. Stated time point: newly diagnosed GD, antithyroid drugs for less than 3 months. The TCR library was made from RNA extracted from PBMCs. These records were also assigned to another study, of T cells in Graves' hyperthyroidism and ophthalmopathy.

This sample comprised peripheral blood mononuclear cells (PBMCs), obtained at new diagnosis, from a patient treated with antithyroid drugs. These receptors were obtained from a young woman with Graves disease.

This clonotype was counted many times. The chain links TRBV6-5 to TRBJ2-3, with TRBD2 identical over 11 bases. The CDR3 extends over 19 amino acids. Losses at the gene ends were 0 bases for V and 0 bases for J; bases not matched to a gene: 8. Germline-derived CDR1 and CDR2 are MNHEY and SVGAGI. The CDR3 reads CASSYSIPSGRTSTDTQYF. In DNA, the CDR3 is TGTGCCAGCAGTTACTCGATTCCTAGCGGGAGGACTAGCACAGATACGCAGTATTTT.

Of note for this clonotype: Sequence at one end of the junction differs from germline and may be a read error. The gene calls are TRBV11-2 and TRBJ1-1; 10 bases are a match to TRBD1. CDR1 is SGHAT, CDR2 FQNNGV, per germline. The CDR3 has 17 residues. The CDR3 nucleotides are TGTGCCAGCAGCTTAGAGAGGGGACAGGGGAGGGACACTGAATCTTTCTTT. Translation: CASSLERGQGRDTESFF.

There are many counts of this clonotype. The V and J genes are TRBV20-1 and TRBJ2-1; 8 nucleotides agree with TRBD2. The V and J ends lost 0 bases and 0 bases, in that order; junction bases with no gene match: 7. The CDR3 consists of 17 residues. Germline-derived CDR1 and CDR2 are DFQATT and SNEGSKA (reference sequence). The CDR3 DNA sequence: TGCAGTGCTAGAGATGCGTCGGGGACTAGCTCCTACAATGAGCAGTTCTTC. Amino acid sequence: CSARDASGTSSYNEQFF.

For this clonotype: A single base separates this from a much larger clone, so it may be a read error. This chain joins TRBV28 and TRBJ2-1; unclear D gene. The germline gives CDR1 MDHEN, CDR2 SYDVKM. The CDR3 spans 13 residues. In DNA form, the CDR3 reads TGTGCCAACACAACCCGGACCGGCGCCCGGATTTACTTC. Translation: CANTTRTGARIYF.

This clonotype came up many times. The rearrangement uses TRBV2 and TRBJ1-2, with D perhaps TRBD1 (6 bases). Germline CDR1 is SNHLY and CDR2 is FYNNEI. The CDR3 contains 15 residues. Trimming took 2 bases from V and 4 from J, leaving 14 bases between them. The CDR3 nucleotides read TGTGCCAGCAGTGAACGGTCGGACAGCCGCTATGGCTACACCTTC. The encoded protein is CASSERSDSRYGYTF.

With respect to this clonotype: The junction departs from the called germline gene at one end, perhaps through a read error. The chain employs TRBV7-8 and TRBJ1-5; D is unclear. The CDR3 has 16 residues. The V gene's germline CDR1 is SGHVS and CDR2 FQNEAQ. CDR3 in amino acids: CASSETRRNSDQPQHF. CDR3 nucleotide sequence: TGTGCCAGCAGCGAGACCAGGAGAAATAGCGATCAGCCCCAGCATTTT.

V is TRBV10-2 and J is TRBJ2-7; D call uncertain. V was trimmed by 8 bases and J by 0 bases, leaving 8 bases between them. Germline CDR1 WSHSY, CDR2 SAAADI. This CDR3 has 12 amino acids. The CDR3 here is CASAISSYEQYF. The CDR3 DNA sequence: TGCGCCAGCGCGATAAGCTCCTACGAGCAGTACTTC.

The chain joins TRBV7-9 to TRBJ2-3, with no clear D. Trimming removed 5 bases from V and 4 bases from J, with 16 bases in between. CDR3 length: 15 amino acids. In germline, CDR1 is SEHNR, CDR2 FQNEAQ (reference sequence). DNA of the CDR3: TGTGCCAGCAGCCGAACGGTCGGTGCTTCAGATACGCAGTATTTT. Amino acids: CASSRTVGASDTQYF.

Ten or more counts support this clonotype. V gene TRBV20-1 combines with J gene TRBJ2-5; tentatively, D is TRBD1 (7 bases). The germline CDR1 and CDR2 sequences are DFQATT and SNEGSKA (reference sequence). The germline V and J ends were trimmed by 6 bases and 0 bases, with 11 bases remaining between them. This CDR3 is 13 amino acids long. CDR3 sequence: CSARGTDQETQYF. CDR3 DNA sequence: TGCAGTGCCCGGGGGACAGACCAAGAGACCCAGTACTTC.

This clonotype was seen ten or more times. The rearrangement uses TRBV12-3 or TRBV12-4 and TRBJ2-1; unclear D gene. The CDR3 has 18 residues. V was clipped by 1 base and J by 0 bases, with 16 bases between them. This CDR3 is CASSLVPPTLSSYNEQFF. The DNA of the CDR3 is TGTGCCAGCAGTTTAGTCCCCCCTACCCTGAGCTCCTACAATGAGCAGTTCTTC.

About this clonotype: This may come from a read error, since a much larger clone is one base off. The rearrangement uses TRBV7-2 and TRBJ2-1; no clear D. V was trimmed by 5 bases and J by 10 bases, leaving 27 bases between them. The length of the CDR3 is 17 residues. CDR1 SGHTA and CDR2 FQGNSA come from the germline V gene. The CDR3 coding sequence is TGTGCCAGCAGCCCGAAAGCGCCGTCTCTACTTTCCTACGAGCAGTTCTTC. Its translation is CASSPKAPSLLSYEQFF.